These 32 T cell receptor beta chains were sequenced from one sample in a study of beta chain features in type 1 diabetes. Expressed TCRB transcripts got sequenced, as all isolated RNA was reverse transcribed. Using immunoSEQ multiplex PCR, the repertoire was profiled, and TCRdb retains in-frame clones only, with some absent. This sample has 500,000 to 700,000 clones, with around 15% found just once. The sample taken for sequencing was naive CD4+ T cells from blood. Source of these receptors: a young man in good health.

This clone was observed a few times. The V call is TRBV9, the J call TRBJ2-1, with 9 bases lining up with TRBD2. CDR1 is SGDLS, CDR2 YYNGEE, per germline. Germline trimming cut 6 bases from V and 9 bases from J; bases unmatched to any gene: 13. The CDR3 runs to 15 residues. The CDR3, as DNA: TGTGCCAGCACCCCACCGCGGGGGGGCTTCAGTGAGCAGTTCTTC. Translation: CASTPPRGGFSEQFF. The whole variable domain, filled in from reference TRBV9 and TRBJ2-1, reads DSGVTQTPKHLITATGQRVTLRCSPRSGDLSVYWYQQSLDQGLQFLIQYYNGEERAKGNILERFSAQQFPDLHSELNLSSLELGDSALYFCASTPPRGGFSEQFFGPGTRLTVL.

The chain recombines TRBV5-1 with TRBJ2-7; 7 bases are a match to TRBD1. The CDR3 totals 14 residues. The germline gives CDR1 SGHRS, CDR2 YFSETQ. The J segment lost 0 bases and the V segment lost 5 bases, leaving 5 bases of the junction unmatched. CDR3 sequence reads: CASSPTGSSYEQYF. CDR3 nucleotide sequence: TGCGCCAGCAGTCCGACAGGGAGCTCCTACGAGCAGTACTTC.

This clone was picked up a small number of times. Different DNA sequences within this sample yield the same CDR3. This chain uses TRBV4-3 with TRBJ2-1; D gene ambiguous. The CDR3 covers 15 residues. Trimming pared 1 base from V and 3 bases from J, leaving 10 bases between. CDR1 and CDR2 (germline): LGHNA, YSLEER. This CDR3 is CASSQVSLGYNEQFF. CDR3 sequence (DNA): TGCGCCAGCAGCCAAGTAAGCCTAGGCTACAATGAGCAGTTCTTC.

The chain combines TRBV27 with TRBJ2-7, with 14 positions matching TRBD2. Germline V gives CDR1 MNHEY, CDR2 SMNVEV (reference sequence). V gave up 0 bases and J gave up 4 bases; unmatched junction bases: 5. This CDR3 is 17 amino acids long. The CDR3 region has the DNA TGTGCCAGCAGTTTATCGGGACTAGCGGGAGATACTTACGAGCAGTACTTC. Amino acid sequence: CASSLSGLAGDTYEQYF.

This clone was recorded a few times. The genes are TRBV15 and TRBJ2-5; 10 nucleotides match TRBD1. The germline V gene has CDR1 LNHNV and CDR2 YYDKDF (reference sequence). V lost 1 base to trimming and J lost 5 bases; unmatched junction nucleotides: 13. The CDR3 totals 18 residues. Here the CDR3 reads CATSRGTRGTGAEETQYF. The CDR3 DNA reads TGTGCCACCAGCAGAGGTACTCGGGGGACAGGGGCCGAGGAGACCCAGTACTTC.

CDR3 sequence reads: CASSPQRDRGNQPQHF. As DNA, the CDR3 is TGTGCCAGCAGTCCCCAAAGGGATCGGGGCAATCAGCCCCAGCATTTT. The chain recombines TRBV7-3 with TRBJ1-5; D is unclear. The CDR3 consists of 16 residues. The V and J ends lost 6 bases and 2 bases respectively, with 17 bases between them. Germline V gene sequence: CDR1 SGHTA, CDR2 FQGTGA.

This chain links TRBV6-6 with TRBJ1-3; unclear D gene. In germline, CDR1 is MNHNY, CDR2 SVGAGI (reference sequence). The V and J ends lost 5 bases and 6 bases respectively, with 14 bases between them. The CDR3 has 14 amino acids. CDR3 DNA sequence: TGTGCCAGCAGTCGCAAAGGACCGATAAACACCATATATTTT. Protein sequence: CASSRKGPINTIYF.

The V call is TRBV6-4, the J call TRBJ2-6; unclear D gene. CDR3 size: 15 residues. The V end lost 8 bases, the J end lost 0 bases, and 11 bases lay between the germline ends. Germline CDR1 and CDR2: MRHNA and SNTAGT. CDR3 sequence reads: CASATHHSGANVLTF. DNA of the CDR3: TGTGCCAGCGCGACACACCACTCTGGGGCCAACGTCCTGACTTTC.

The CDR3 nucleotides read TGTGCCAGCAGCCCCTCGACTAGCGGGGTTTTCCACACAGATACGCAGTATTTT. Translated, it gives CASSPSTSGVFHTDTQYF. V usage is TRBV9 and J usage is TRBJ2-3; TRBD2 aligns across 11 bases. This CDR3 comprises 18 residues. With 4 bases clipped from V and 2 bases from J, the junction kept 12 bases outside the gene matches. CDR1 is SGDLS and CDR2 is YYNGEE in the germline V gene.

The chain has TRBV28 and TRBJ2-4; D ambiguous. The CDR3 has 14 residues. Germline CDR1 is MDHEN and CDR2 is SYDVKM. V lost 7 bases to trimming and J lost 0 bases, with 10 bases between them. Written as DNA, the CDR3 is TGTGCCAGCACCTTCGACAAAGCCAAAAACATTCAGTACTTC. Protein product: CASTFDKAKNIQYF.

The CDR3 bases are TGTGCCAGCGGGACAGGCCGGGAAAAACTGTTTTTT. Its protein product is CASGTGREKLFF. This sequence joins TRBV19 and TRBJ1-4; TRBD1 matches at 8 bases. The CDR3 is made up of 12 amino acids. Germline CDR1 reads LNHDA; CDR2 reads SQIVND (reference sequence). The J segment lost 8 bases and the V segment lost 9 bases, leaving 5 bases of the junction unmatched.

This rearrangement joins TRBV29-1 to TRBJ2-7, with 8 bases fitting TRBD1. V trimming: 7 bases; J trimming: 0 bases; junction bases outside the gene matches: 23. Germline V gene lookup returns CDR1 SQVTM and CDR2 ANQGSEA. CDR3 length: 19 residues. The CDR3 loop reads CSAFSPSIRQGFLSYEQYF. The CDR3 DNA follows: TGCAGCGCGTTTTCCCCATCTATCCGACAGGGGTTTCTCTCCTACGAGCAGTACTTC.

For this clone: The junction shows a germline mismatch at one end, possibly a read error. The V gene is TRBV7-7, the J gene TRBJ1-1; the D gene is possibly TRBD1 (5 bases). Germline CDR1 reads SSHAT; CDR2 reads FNYEAQ (reference sequence). CDR3 length: 13 amino acids. The CDR3 DNA reads TGTGCTAGCAGCGCCACGGGGCAGACTGAAGCTTTCTTT. It translates to CASSATGQTEAFF. Full variable domain (remainder filled in from reference TRBV7-7 and TRBJ1-1): GAGVSQSPRYKVTKRGQDVTLRCDPISSHATLYWYQQALGQGPEFLTYFNYEAQPDKSGLPSDRFSAERPEGSISTLTIQRTEQRDSAMYRCASSATGQTEAFFGQGTRLTVV.

This clone was recorded a few times. The rearrangement joins TRBV7-2 to TRBJ2-5; D gene ambiguous. V gave up 2 bases and J gave up 4 bases, with 2 bases separating them. This CDR3 region has 11 residues. The germline V gene has CDR1 SGHTA and CDR2 FQGNSA. The CDR3 loop is CASSLPETQYF. CDR3 coding DNA: TGTGCCAGCAGCTTACCAGAGACCCAGTACTTC.

This clone was seen a handful of times. Other DNA sequences within the sample encode an identical CDR3. The J gene is TRBJ2-5, the V gene TRBV30, with D possibly being TRBD2 (6 bases). The CDR3 contains 14 residues. In germline, CDR1 is GTSNPN, CDR2 SVGIG (reference sequence). V was shortened by 3 bases and J by 5 bases, with 16 bases between the two germline ends. CDR3 amino acids: CAWSSQGAGETQYF. CDR3 DNA sequence: TGTGCCTGGAGCAGCCAGGGTGCGGGGGAGACCCAGTACTTC. The complete variable domain, with remaining parts taken from reference TRBV30 and TRBJ2-5, reads SQTIHQWPATLVQPVGSPLSLECTVEGTSNPNLYWYRQAAGRGLQLLFYSVGIGQISSEVPQNLSASRPQDRQFILSSKKLLLSDSGFYLCAWSSQGAGETQYFGPGTRLLVL.

This clone was picked up a small number of times. The chain uses TRBV7-2 and TRBJ2-1, with TRBD2 matching over 12 bases. Trimming at V came to 4 bases and at J to 9 bases, leaving 4 bases not matched to a gene. CDR1 SGHTA and CDR2 FQGNSA come from the germline V gene. CDR3 length equals 14 residues. CDR3 residues: CASSSSGRAGEQFF. CDR3 nucleotides: TGTGCCAGCAGCTCTAGCGGGAGGGCCGGTGAGCAGTTCTTC. Full variable domain (rest looked up from reference TRBV7-2 and TRBJ2-1): GAGVSQSPSNKVTEKGKDVELRCDPISGHTALYWYRQSLGQGLEFLIYFQGNSAPDKSGLPSDRFSAERTGGSVSTLTIQRTQQEDSAVYLCASSSSGRAGEQFFGPGTRLTVL.

This clone was counted a few times. The J gene is TRBJ1-1, the V gene TRBV5-1; D unclear. CDR1 and CDR2 (germline): SGHRS, YFSETQ. This CDR3 is built from 16 residues. V lost 0 bases, J lost 0 bases, and 12 bases lay in between. The CDR3 protein is CASSLARYRVNTEAFF. The CDR3 nucleotides are TGCGCCAGCAGCTTGGCCAGGTATAGGGTGAACACTGAAGCTTTCTTT.

The gene calls are TRBV5-5 and TRBJ2-3; tentative D call: TRBD2 (6 bases). The CDR3 has 14 amino acids. The ends were cut back, 4 bases at V and 2 bases at J, with 11 bases in the middle. Germline V gives CDR1 SGHKS, CDR2 YYEKEE (reference sequence). CDR3: CASSRAGLTDTQYF. Written as DNA, the CDR3 is TGTGCCAGCAGCCGAGCGGGCCTCACAGATACGCAGTATTTT.

In its sample, this clone was seen many times. V gene TRBV7-9 combines with J gene TRBJ1-4; D uncertain. Germline V gene sequence: CDR1 SEHNR, CDR2 FQNEAQ (reference sequence). This CDR3 contains 11 residues. V lost 1 base and J 11 bases, leaving 5 bases between the germline ends. CDR3 loop: CASSLEKKLFF. CDR3 nucleotide sequence: TGTGCCAGCAGCTTAGAAAAGAAACTGTTTTTT.

The V and J genes are TRBV7-2 and TRBJ2-7, with a weak D call TRBD1 (5 bases). In germline, CDR1 is SGHTA, CDR2 FQGNSA. The CDR3 is 13 residues long. Trimming took off 4 bases at V and 1 base at J, with 8 bases between the two ends. In nucleotides, the CDR3 is TGTGCCAGCAGCTCCAGACAGTCCTACGAGCAGTACTTC. The encoded protein is CASSSRQSYEQYF.

The V and J genes are TRBV4-3 and TRBJ2-1; tentatively, D is TRBD1 (5 bases). The CDR3 sequence is 14 residues long. Trimming cost V 5 bases and J 0 bases, with 8 bases left between them. CDR1 and CDR2 (germline): LGHNA, YSLEER. CDR3 protein: CASSADSSYNEQFF. The CDR3 coding sequence is TGCGCCAGCAGCGCAGACAGCTCCTACAATGAGCAGTTCTTC.

This clone was recorded a few times. The CDR3 nucleotides are TGTGCCAGCGTTCCCTCCGGGACAGTTAACACTGAAGCTTTCTTT. Translation: CASVPSGTVNTEAFF. V is TRBV2 and J is TRBJ1-1; 7 nucleotides match TRBD1. Trimming took 8 bases from V and 2 from J; bases not matched to a gene: 11. This CDR3 contains 15 residues. Germline V gene sequence: CDR1 SNHLY, CDR2 FYNNEI.

A few counts support this clone. This chain connects TRBV27 to TRBJ2-3; 8 bases match TRBD2. V lost 6 bases and J lost 4; bases outside the gene matches: 6. CDR1 MNHEY and CDR2 SMNVEV come from the germline V gene (reference sequence). This CDR3 is built from 14 residues. This CDR3 is CASSIGRGADTQYF. In DNA form, the CDR3 reads TGTGCCAGCAGCATCGGGAGGGGGGCAGATACGCAGTATTTT.

This clone was found a few times. The chain carries TRBV9 and TRBJ2-3, with D possibly being TRBD1 (6 bases). The CDR3 runs to 15 residues. Germline CDR1 is SGDLS and CDR2 is YYNGEE. V was shortened by 3 bases and J by 8 bases, with 19 bases between the two germline ends. CDR3 loop: CASSAPPPAQGTQYF. In nucleotides, the CDR3 is TGTGCCAGCAGCGCCCCCCCGCCCGCACAGGGTACGCAGTATTTT.

The chain joins TRBV19 to TRBJ2-3; D possibly corresponds to TRBD1 (6 bases). There are 15 residues in the CDR3. The ends were cut back, 3 bases at V and 2 bases at J, with 12 bases in the middle. Germline CDR1 reads LNHDA; CDR2 reads SQIVND (reference sequence). The CDR3 DNA reads TGTGCCAGTAGTATTCCGGGACAACCCACAGATACGCAGTATTTT. The encoded protein is CASSIPGQPTDTQYF.

The gene calls are TRBV7-2 and TRBJ2-2; 8 nucleotides agree with TRBD2. The V and J ends lost 5 bases and 3 bases, in that order; junction bases with no gene match: 2. Germline V gene data show CDR1 as SGHTA and CDR2 as FQGNSA. This CDR3 is built from 14 residues. CDR3 bases: TGTGCCAGCAGCGGCGGGGGGCACACCGGGGAGCTGTTTTTT. Encoded protein: CASSGGGHTGELFF.

CDR3 bases: TGTGCCAGCAGCTTAGCGGGGGGGTCGGGCAATCAGCCCCAGCATTTT. Translating it yields CASSLAGGSGNQPQHF. V gene TRBV7-6 combines with J gene TRBJ1-5, with D possibly being TRBD1 (5 bases). Germline V gives CDR1 SGHVS, CDR2 FNYEAQ. V shed 0 bases and J shed 2 bases, with 11 bases lying between them. CDR3 length equals 16 residues.

This clone was seen a handful of times. The chain combines TRBV7-2 with TRBJ2-3, with TRBD1 matching over 7 bases. From germline, CDR1 is SGHTA and CDR2 FQGNSA. CDR3 length equals 14 residues. V shed 11 bases, J shed 8 bases, and the junction held 16 bases outside the gene matches. CDR3 amino acids: CAGNRGPPEGTQYF. CDR3 sequence (DNA): TGTGCCGGCAACAGGGGACCCCCCGAGGGTACGCAGTATTTT.

The chain couples TRBV14 to TRBJ2-7; the D is unclear. Germline assignment: CDR1 SGHDN and CDR2 FVKESK. CDR3 length equals 14 residues. Trimming took off 4 bases at V and 3 bases at J, with 13 bases between the two ends. The CDR3 nucleotides read TGTGCCAGCAGCCCCCCGGGTGTCTTCTACGAGCAGTACTTC. Translation: CASSPPGVFYEQYF.

The chain employs TRBV7-2 and TRBJ1-2; tentatively, D is TRBD1 (5 bases). CDR1 and CDR2 (germline): SGHTA, FQGNSA. Trimming stripped 1 base from V and 7 bases from J, with 13 bases between. This CDR3 spans 14 amino acids. The CDR3 sequence is CASSLEAQGGGYTF. The CDR3, as DNA: TGTGCCAGCAGCTTAGAGGCCCAGGGCGGTGGCTACACCTTC.

The sample holds a few counts of this clone. This sequence joins TRBV28 and TRBJ2-2, with D possibly being TRBD2 (6 bases). CDR1 and CDR2 from the germline V gene are MDHEN and SYDVKM. The CDR3 totals 13 residues. V was pared by 4 bases and J by 5 bases, with 8 bases between. The DNA for the CDR3 is TGTGCCAGCAGTTGGACTATTACCGGGGAGCTGTTTTTT. It is translated as CASSWTITGELFF.

This clone was recorded a few times. This chain joins TRBV10-3 and TRBJ2-2; D unclear. The CDR3 extends over 15 amino acids. CDR1 is ENHRY and CDR2 is SYGVKD in the germline V gene. V shed 5 bases and J shed 3 bases, with 13 bases lying between them. In nucleotides, the CDR3 is TGTGCCATCAGTCGTTTCCAGCCGGACACCGGGGAGCTGTTTTTT. Translating gives CAISRFQPDTGELFF.